Here is one T cell receptor (beta chain) with its context. This entry is derived from a study of shared clonotypes between healthy human individuals. Study-wide background: Three plates each covered CD4 naive and memory; CD8 naive two, CD8 memory one.

Generated by immunoSEQ multiplex PCR, the TCRdb table keeps only in-frame clones and is missing some. The data hold some 1 million clones, with roughly 70% observed a single time. The receptor was derived from a man between 18 and 35 years old in good health. Sample: memory CD4+ T cells sorted from blood. Subset noted: CD45RA-negative fraction.

CDR3 region: CASSLDRSSTDTQYF. CDR3 nucleotide sequence: TGTGCCAGCAGCTTGGACAGGTCTAGCACAGATACGCAGTATTTT. V usage is TRBV5-5 and J usage is TRBJ2-3; the D gene is possibly TRBD1 (5 bases). The V end lost 0 bases, the J end lost 0 bases, and 8 bases lay between the germline ends. Germline assignment: CDR1 SGHKS and CDR2 YYEKEE (reference sequence). The CDR3 extends over 15 amino acids.